The source of this T cell receptor (beta chain) is a study of T-cell reconstitution after alpha-beta-depleted transplantation in children. The V and J ends lost 2 bases and 2 bases, in that order; junction bases with no gene match: 5. CDR3 length: 15 residues. Germline-derived CDR1 and CDR2 are MNHEY and SMNVEV (reference sequence). Unique molecular identifiers were built into the TCRbeta library. Via MiXCR, TCRdb re-called the PCR reads, giving one row per CDR3 protein. This table holds some 500,000 distinct CDR3 sequences, approximately 32% found once. The material sequenced was PBMCs from the stem cell graft donor, taken from the stem cell graft. The V call is TRBV27, the J call TRBJ2-7; 8 nucleotides align to TRBD2. The receptor comes from a human donor who donated a stem cell graft to a child with aplastic anemia. CDR3 sequence reads: CASSLVTSDTYEQYF. DNA for the CDR3: TGTGCCAGCAGTTTAGTGACTAGCGATACCTACGAGCAGTACTTC.